The 24 T cell receptor beta chains below come from one sample, sequenced in a study of T cell clonality in common variable immunodeficiency. Study outcomes and limitations: Common variable immunodeficiency TCR beta sequences reportedly had fewer deletions and N-nucleotide insertions.

Data came from immunoSEQ multiplex PCR; TCRdb stores just in-frame clones and leaves some out. The sample presents roughly 9,000 clones, none singletons. These receptors lack a known antigen. The specimen was peripheral blood mononuclear cells. These receptors were taken from a human donor with common variable immunodeficiency.

This clone is categorized as medium-sized. From the germline J gene comes the end of the CDR3, since the read stops 3 residues before it. The rearrangement uses TRBV30 and TRBJ2-2, with D tentatively TRBD1 (7 bases). Germline CDR1 reads GTSNPN; CDR2 reads SVGIG (reference sequence). Trimming took off 1 base at V and 4 bases at J, with 16 bases between the two ends. The CDR3 runs 16 residues. The CDR3 spells CAWSGRGQGGTGELFF. The CDR3 bases that were read are TGTGCCTGGAGTGGAAGGGGTCAGGGGGGCACCGGGGAG.

This clone was seen ten or more times. With the read ending 3 residues before the CDR3 end, the germline J gene is used to fill in that end. This chain links TRBV29-1 with TRBJ1-3; no clear D. Germline V lookup: CDR1 SQVTM, CDR2 ANQGSEA. V gave up 5 bases and J gave up 8 bases, with 10 bases separating them. The CDR3 runs to 11 residues. The CDR3 sequence: CSVLLRDTIYF. The DNA read from the CDR3 is TGCAGCGTTCTGCTGCGGGACACC.

This clone was counted many times. Coverage ceases 3 residues before the CDR3 finishes, and the germline J gene fills in the end. This chain joins TRBV5-1 and TRBJ1-2, with 7 nucleotides matching TRBD1. CDR3 length: 12 residues. The germline V gene encodes CDR1 SGHRS and CDR2 YFSETQ. Partial CDR3 DNA: TGCGCCAGCAGGGTTGGGACAGTCGGC. Translating gives CASRVGTVG. The entire CDR3 is CASRVGTVGYTF.

In this sample, this clone turned up many times. The read is 3 residues too short to cover the CDR3 end, so that end is filled in from the germline J gene. The chain recombines TRBV4-1 with TRBJ2-5; 10 nucleotides line up with TRBD2. This CDR3 has 17 amino acids. The V gene end was trimmed by 1 base and the J gene end by 4 bases; junction bases not matched to a gene: 9. Germline-derived CDR1 and CDR2 are MGHRA and YSYEKL. The CDR3 sequence is CASSQGSSGGAGETQYF. The CDR3 bases that were read are TGCGCCAGCAGCCAAGGGTCCAGCGGGGGGGCCGGAGAGACC.

This clone was observed many times. The read gets to within 3 residues of the CDR3 end, and the germline J gene fills in the rest. The rearrangement links TRBV7-8 to TRBJ2-1; D call uncertain. Trimming pared 5 bases from V and 9 bases from J, leaving 14 bases between. Germline CDR1 reads SGHVS; CDR2 reads FQNEAQ. There are 13 residues in the CDR3. CDR3 protein: CASSPVTVFEQFF. The sequenced CDR3 bases are TGTGCCAGCAGCCCCGTTACAGTTTTTGAG.

Many counts were recorded for this clone. The sequence runs out 3 residues before the end of the CDR3; the remainder is reconstructed from the germline J gene. The chain recombines TRBV11-2 with TRBJ2-7; 7 bases fit TRBD1. The CDR3 has 14 residues. Germline CDR1 reads SGHAT; CDR2 reads FQNNGV. Unmatched junction bases numbered 8, after V lost 6 bases and J lost 3 bases. Incomplete CDR3 DNA: TGTGCCAGCAGGGGGCCAGGGGGTAGCTACGAG. Translating it yields CASRGPGGSYE. The whole CDR3 protein is CASRGPGGSYEQYF.

Many counts were recorded for this clone. Read coverage stops 3 residues before the CDR3 terminus; the germline J gene supplies the remainder. This chain connects TRBV19 to TRBJ2-1; 9 bases agree with TRBD2. Germline CDR1 is LNHDA and CDR2 is SQIVND (reference sequence). The CDR3 consists of 16 residues. V lost 0 bases, J lost 6 bases, and 6 bases stayed unmatched. CDR3 DNA, as far as it was read: TGTGCCAGTAGTATAGATATCGGACTAGCGATCAATGAG. This gives the protein CASSIDIGLAINE. In full, the CDR3 is CASSIDIGLAINEQFF.

This clone appeared a few times. The CDR3 end is not reached by the read, which stops 3 residues before it; the germline J gene fills it in. This chain links TRBV7-2 with TRBJ2-7, with D possibly being TRBD2 (6 bases). V gave up 3 bases and J gave up 6 bases, with 12 bases separating them. The CDR3 covers 13 residues. Germline CDR1 reads SGHTA; CDR2 reads FQGNSA. CDR3 residues: CASSLGGGLEQYF. The DNA read from the CDR3 is TGTGCCAGCAGCTTGGGTGGGGGACTCGAG.

Remarks on this clone: The read terminates 3 residues before the CDR3 end, so the remaining end is supplied by the germline J gene. This chain uses TRBV30 with TRBJ1-6; no reliable D call. CDR3 length: 11 residues. Per the germline V gene, CDR1 is GTSNPN and CDR2 is SVGIG (reference sequence). Here the CDR3 reads CAWTQVGPLHF. The CDR3 DNA, read in part, is TGTGCCTGGACCCAGGTTGGGCCC.

This clone was observed many times. The CDR3 extends 3 residues past the end of the read, so its final part is completed from the germline J gene. The chain uses TRBV4-1 and TRBJ1-3, with TRBD1 as a possible D gene (5 bases). With 1 base removed from V and 0 bases from J, the gap between germline ends came to 16 bases. The CDR3 is 18 amino acids. Germline assignment: CDR1 MGHRA and CDR2 YSYEKL. The CDR3 DNA, read in part, is TGCGCCAGCAGCCAAGGGGATTTTACAGGCTACTCTGGAAACACC. It is translated as CASSQGDFTGYSGNT. The entire CDR3 sequence reads CASSQGDFTGYSGNTIYF.

This clone showed up many times. Coverage ceases 3 residues before the CDR3 finishes, and the germline J gene fills in the end. V is TRBV29-1 and J is TRBJ1-2; 9 bases agree with TRBD1. The germline V gene encodes CDR1 SQVTM and CDR2 ANQGSEA. The CDR3 consists of 12 residues. The CDR3 loop is CSVYRTGEGYTF. The sequenced part of the CDR3 DNA is TGCAGCGTCTACAGGACAGGGGAAGGC. The full variable domain, its missing parts supplied by reference TRBV29-1 and TRBJ1-2, is SAVISQKPSRDICQRGTSLTIQCQVDSQVTMMFWYRQQPGQSLTLIATANQGSEATYESGFVIDKFPISRPNLTFSTLTVSNMSPEDSSIYLCSVYRTGEGYTFGSGTRLTVV.

This clone was seen repeatedly, ten times or more. The read comes to an end 3 residues before the CDR3 does, leaving the germline J gene to fill in the end. The V call is TRBV5-1, the J call TRBJ2-1; D is possibly TRBD2 (5 bases). Germline CDR1 and CDR2: SGHRS and YFSETQ. The CDR3 is 12 amino acids. The V gene lost 4 bases and the J gene lost 8 bases, with 10 bases spanning the gap. The sequenced part of the CDR3 DNA is TGCGCCAGCAGCCCTGCGGGCGATGAG. Translated, it gives CASSPAGDE. The complete CDR3 sequence is CASSPAGDEQFF.

This clone was recorded at least ten times. The sequence runs out 3 residues before the end of the CDR3; the remainder is reconstructed from the germline J gene. The J gene is TRBJ2-6, the V gene TRBV5-1; D remains ambiguous. The length of the CDR3 is 15 residues. V gave up 0 bases and J gave up 0 bases, with 4 bases separating them. CDR1 and CDR2 from the germline V gene are SGHRS and YFSETQ. The CDR3 is CASSLDSSGANVLTF. The DNA read from the CDR3 is TGCGCCAGCAGCTTGGACAGCTCTGGGGCCAACGTC.

This clone was counted at least ten times. Read data end 3 residues before the CDR3 end; the end is taken from the germline J gene. The V call is TRBV29-1, the J call TRBJ2-4; D is perhaps TRBD1 (5 bases). Trimming removed 4 bases from V and 6 bases from J, with 16 bases in between. CDR3 size: 14 residues. The V gene's germline CDR1 is SQVTM and CDR2 ANQGSEA. CDR3 DNA, as far as it was read: TGCAGCGTTGTCCCGACAGCCTCGGGAAACATT. Its translation: CSVVPTASGNI. The whole CDR3 sequence reads CSVVPTASGNIQYF.

The table lists this clone with many counts. The sequence runs out 3 residues before the end of the CDR3; the remainder is reconstructed from the germline J gene. This rearrangement joins TRBV29-1 to TRBJ1-2; TRBD1 aligns across 8 bases. This CDR3 is 13 amino acids long. The germline gives CDR1 SQVTM, CDR2 ANQGSEA. The CDR3 is CSALGGQGWSYTF. The DNA read from the CDR3 is TGCAGCGCATTGGGCGGACAGGGATGGAGC.

Ten or more counts support this clone. The read ends 3 residues before the CDR3 terminus; that terminus is restored from the germline J gene. V usage is TRBV7-7 and J usage is TRBJ2-5, with 7 bases that match TRBD1. This CDR3 region has 15 residues. J was trimmed by 3 bases and V by 5 bases; bases with no gene match: 9. Germline V gene sequence: CDR1 SSHAT, CDR2 FNYEAQ (reference sequence). CDR3 residues: CASSHFRDSEETQYF. Partial CDR3 DNA: TGTGCCAGCAGCCATTTCCGGGACAGCGAAGAGACC.

The table lists this clone with many counts. Read data end 3 residues before the CDR3 end; the end is taken from the germline J gene. This chain uses TRBV6-1 with TRBJ1-1; 8 nucleotides agree with TRBD1. The CDR3 contains 13 residues. Germline V lookup: CDR1 MNHNS, CDR2 SASEGT. Partial CDR3 DNA: TGTGCCAGCAGTGACAGGGGGCTTACCGAA. Its translation is CASSDRGLTE. The CDR3 in its entirety is CASSDRGLTEAFF.

This clone was seen ten or more times. The read halts 3 residues ahead of the CDR3 end, with the missing end drawn from the germline J gene. V usage is TRBV5-1 and J usage is TRBJ1-1; D is perhaps TRBD1 (5 bases). The germline CDR1 and CDR2 sequences are SGHRS and YFSETQ. The CDR3 covers 13 residues. V lost 4 bases to trimming and J lost 4 bases, with 11 bases between them. The part of the CDR3 DNA that was read is TGCGCCAGCAGCCCGGCCAGGGCCACTGAA. Protein: CASSPARATE. The entire CDR3 protein is CASSPARATEAFF.

At least ten counts were recorded for this clone. Sequencing ends 3 residues short of the CDR3 end; the germline J gene provides the rest. V is TRBV6-2 or TRBV6-3 and J is TRBJ2-1; D possibly corresponds to TRBD1 (6 bases). Germline loops: CDR1 MNHEY, CDR2 SVGEGT. Deletions cut 8 bases from V and 5 bases from J, with 13 bases between. This CDR3 is built from 13 residues. Partial CDR3 DNA: TGTGCCAGCGGAAAGGACAGAGACAATGAG. It yields the protein CASGKDRDNE. The whole CDR3 protein is CASGKDRDNEQFF.

This clone showed up many times. From the germline J gene comes the end of the CDR3, since the read stops 3 residues before it. The V gene is TRBV29-1, the J gene TRBJ2-1; the match to TRBD2 covers 9 bases. Germline V gene lookup returns CDR1 SQVTM and CDR2 ANQGSEA. The ends lost 7 bases at V and 5 bases at J; junction bases unmatched: 9. CDR3 length: 14 amino acids. The CDR3 loop reads CSAISGRTHNEQFF. The part of the CDR3 DNA that was read is TGCAGCGCTATAAGCGGGAGGACCCACAATGAG.

This clone was counted many times. The read ends 3 residues shy of where the CDR3 ends; the end is completed using the germline J gene. The chain joins TRBV19 to TRBJ1-6; D uncertain. The CDR3 has 15 residues. Trimming cost V 3 bases and J 5 bases, with 11 bases left between them. The germline V gene has CDR1 LNHDA and CDR2 SQIVND (reference sequence). This CDR3 reads CASSMNGDNNSPLHF. The part of the CDR3 DNA that was read is TGTGCCAGTAGTATGAACGGCGACAATAATTCACCC.

This clone was detected many times. The part of the CDR3 DNA that was read is TGTGCCAGTAGTTCGGTGGGGACAGGGGAGTACGAG. The encoded protein is CASSSVGTGEYE. The complete CDR3 reads CASSSVGTGEYEQYF. The chain recombines TRBV19 with TRBJ2-7, with 10 bases fitting TRBD1. Sequencing ends 3 residues short of the CDR3 end; the germline J gene provides the rest. Trimming at V came to 5 bases and at J to 4 bases, leaving 8 bases not matched to a gene. This CDR3 spans 15 amino acids. CDR1 and CDR2 from the germline V gene are LNHDA and SQIVND (reference sequence).

This clone was found many times. The CDR3 extends 3 residues past the end of the read, so its final part is completed from the germline J gene. The chain recombines TRBV5-1 with TRBJ1-6, with D perhaps matching TRBD1 (6 bases). V dropped 1 base and J dropped 10 bases, with 12 bases sitting between them. Germline-derived CDR1 and CDR2 are SGHRS and YFSETQ. This CDR3 has 14 amino acids. Incomplete CDR3 DNA: TGCGCCAGCAGCTTGTCAGGGGTACCGTCACCC. Translation gives CASSLSGVPSP. The complete CDR3 protein is CASSLSGVPSPLHF.

This clone appeared many times. The part of the CDR3 DNA that was read is TGTGCCAGTAGTATTCAGGTTAGCACAGATACG. As protein: CASSIQVSTDT. In full, the CDR3 is CASSIQVSTDTQYF. This chain uses TRBV19 with TRBJ2-3, with D uncertain. With the read ending 3 residues before the CDR3 end, the germline J gene is used to fill in that end. Germline loops: CDR1 LNHDA, CDR2 SQIVND (reference sequence). V dropped 3 bases and J dropped 0 bases, with 7 bases sitting between them. The CDR3 spans 14 residues.